Each of the 17 T cell receptor beta chains below was sequenced from the same sample in a study of a mutant IDH1 vaccine in newly diagnosed glioma. Documented time point: week 35, safety follow-up. A 20-mer mutant IDH1 peptide at 300 ug was injected subcutaneously with topical imiquimod. Their antigens are not known. Here immunoSEQ multiplex PCR was the method, and the copy in TCRdb shows in-frame clones only, minus some. The sample lists about 50,000 clones; approximately 92% were seen once. The sequenced sample was PBMCs, obtained from a glioma patient whose treatment included an IDH1 peptide vaccine. These receptors came from a man in his fifties or sixties with glioma.

In nucleotides, the CDR3 is TGTGCCAGCAGTATAGGACAGATGGACTATGGCTACACCTTC. It encodes CASSIGQMDYGYTF. The V gene is TRBV28, the J gene TRBJ1-2; a weak D match, TRBD1 (6 bases). The germline V gene has CDR1 MDHEN and CDR2 SYDVKM. This CDR3 is built from 14 residues. Trimming stripped 5 bases from V and 3 bases from J, with 13 bases between.

The rearrangement uses TRBV5-1 and TRBJ1-1; no reliable D call. From germline, CDR1 is SGHRS and CDR2 YFSETQ. The CDR3 contains 14 residues. V was pared by 8 bases and J by 1 base, with 15 bases between. The CDR3 DNA reads as TGCGCCAGTACTAAACTTGGTTCGAACACTGAAGCTTTCTTT. Its protein is CASTKLGSNTEAFF.

J is TRBJ2-7 and V is TRBV29-1; the D is unclear. The V gene lost 4 bases and the J gene lost 0 bases, with 10 bases spanning the gap. The CDR3 is made up of 13 amino acids. Germline V gene lookup returns CDR1 SQVTM and CDR2 ANQGSEA. The chain's CDR3 is CSVVAGTSYEQYF. In nucleotides, the CDR3 is TGCAGCGTTGTTGCCGGCACCTCCTACGAGCAGTACTTC.

This clone appeared a single time. The chain carries TRBV10-3 and TRBJ2-3; D is perhaps TRBD1 or TRBD2 (6 bases each). The CDR3 is 14 residues long. V was pared by 9 bases and J by 3 bases, with 16 bases between. Per the germline V gene, CDR1 is ENHRY and CDR2 is SYGVKD. The CDR3 DNA follows: TGTGCCATAGGAGGGGGAGGTCTGACAGATACGCAGTATTTT. It yields the protein CAIGGGGLTDTQYF.

The J gene is TRBJ1-2, the V gene TRBV4-2; D uncertain. Trimming left V 0 bases short and J 0 bases short, with 11 bases between. CDR1 LGHNA and CDR2 YNFKEQ come from the germline V gene. CDR3 size: 16 residues. CDR3 bases: TGTGCCAGCAGCCAAGAGGTGGGCAGGACTAACTATGGCTACACCTTC. Residues: CASSQEVGRTNYGYTF.

The V call is TRBV9, the J call TRBJ1-4; D not certain. This CDR3 spans 14 amino acids. Deletions cut 0 bases from V and 5 bases from J, with 8 bases between. The germline CDR1 and CDR2 sequences are SGDLS and YYNGEE. The CDR3 region is CASSVGVPNEKLFF. The CDR3 bases are TGTGCCAGCAGCGTAGGGGTCCCAAATGAAAAACTGTTTTTT.

This rearrangement joins TRBV4-2 to TRBJ2-3; the match to TRBD2 covers 11 bases. Germline V gene sequence: CDR1 LGHNA, CDR2 YNFKEQ. With 3 bases clipped from V and 0 bases from J, the junction kept 8 bases outside the gene matches. The CDR3 has 18 amino acids. Here the CDR3 reads CASSHPLAGGSSTDTQYF. The CDR3 region has the DNA TGTGCCAGCAGCCATCCTCTAGCGGGGGGATCTAGCACAGATACGCAGTATTTT.

The chain is built from TRBV7-8 and TRBJ1-5; possibly TRBD1 for D (6 bases). V was shortened by 5 bases and J by 5 bases, with 13 bases between the two germline ends. From germline, CDR1 is SGHVS and CDR2 FQNEAQ. The CDR3 consists of 14 residues. DNA of the CDR3: TGTGCCAGCAGCCTAGGGGGGGGCTATCAGCCCCAGCATTTT. Amino acid sequence: CASSLGGGYQPQHF.

V gene TRBV6-5 combines with J gene TRBJ1-2, with D unclear. V was trimmed by 0 bases and J by 4 bases, leaving 6 bases between them. The CDR3 has 13 amino acids. Looked up from germline, CDR1 is MNHEY and CDR2 is SVGAGI. In DNA, the CDR3 is TGTGCCAGCAGTTACTCGGCGGTCTATGGCTACACCTTC. This codes for CASSYSAVYGYTF.

The CDR3 sequence is CASSSPGQGVYEQYF. As DNA, the CDR3 is TGTGCCAGCAGTTCCCCGGGACAGGGTGTCTACGAGCAGTACTTC. V is TRBV6-5 and J is TRBJ2-5; the match to TRBD1 covers 9 bases. The end of the DNA aligns better with TRBJ2-7, so the J call may be wrong. CDR1 MNHEY and CDR2 SVGAGI come from the germline V gene. The CDR3 consists of 15 residues.

The chain links TRBV9 to TRBJ1-3, with 8 nucleotides matching TRBD1. The germline CDR1 and CDR2 sequences are SGDLS and YYNGEE. V lost 4 bases and J lost 0; bases outside the gene matches: 12. The CDR3 runs 18 residues. The CDR3 sequence is CASSPQPGTGFSGNTIYF. CDR3 nucleotide sequence: TGTGCCAGCAGCCCCCAACCGGGGACAGGATTCTCTGGAAACACCATATATTTT.

The gene calls are TRBV6-5 and TRBJ2-7; a weak D match, TRBD1 (6 bases). The CDR3 sequence is 13 residues long. Germline CDR1 and CDR2: MNHEY and SVGAGI. Trimming pared 6 bases from V and 4 bases from J, leaving 13 bases between. The CDR3, as DNA: TGTGCCAGCAGGAAGGACAGCGAATACGAGCAGTACTTC. Translation gives CASRKDSEYEQYF.

This chain joins TRBV5-3 and TRBJ1-6, with D possibly matching TRBD1 (5 bases). TRBV5-3 falls under the ORF class, with uncertain function. V lost 4 bases and J 7 bases, leaving 21 bases between the germline ends. The CDR3 runs to 17 residues. CDR3 DNA: TGTGCCAGAAGCGGAAGCGGACAAGTTCTCAGGAATTCACCCCTCCACTTT. Translated: CARSGSGQVLRNSPLHF.

The chain joins TRBV19 to TRBJ1-6; 8 bases are a match to TRBD1. Germline loops: CDR1 LNHDA, CDR2 SQIVND (reference sequence). This CDR3 contains 17 residues. Trimming at V came to 7 bases and at J to 6 bases, leaving 14 bases not matched to a gene. The CDR3, as DNA: TGTGCCAGTACCTTCTCTCCCGGACAGGGCGGTAATTCACCCCTCCACTTT. This sequence encodes CASTFSPGQGGNSPLHF.

CDR3 bases: TGTGCCAGCTCACTCGATTTCCGGGACAGGGTAACGGATACGCAGTATTTT. This encodes CASSLDFRDRVTDTQYF. V gene TRBV18 combines with J gene TRBJ2-3; 9 nucleotides match TRBD1. V gave up 4 bases and J gave up 6 bases; unmatched junction bases: 14. This CDR3 region has 17 residues. CDR1 and CDR2 (germline): KGHSH, LQKENI.

The J gene is TRBJ2-7, the V gene TRBV5-1; D remains unclear. Germline assignment: CDR1 SGHRS and CDR2 YFSETQ. V was cut by 0 bases and J by 1 base, with 8 bases left in between. This CDR3 has 14 residues. This CDR3 reads CASSLVFGSYEQYF. The CDR3 DNA is TGCGCCAGCAGCTTGGTGTTCGGGTCCTACGAGCAGTACTTC.

The CDR3 is CASRHERGGATYEQYF. As DNA, the CDR3 is TGTGCCAGCAGACACGAGAGGGGCGGGGCTACCTACGAGCAGTACTTC. The rearrangement uses TRBV2 and TRBJ2-7; possible D gene TRBD2, 6 bases. The CDR3 extends over 16 amino acids. Per the germline V gene, CDR1 is SNHLY and CDR2 is FYNNEI. Between the trimmed V and J ends, which lost 6 bases and 2 bases, there was a span of 20 bases. The variable domain in full, completed from reference TRBV2 and TRBJ2-7, reads EPEVTQTPSHQVTQMGQEVILRCVPISNHLYFYWYRQILGQKVEFLVSFYNNEISEKSEIFDDQFSVERPDGSNFTLKIRSTKLEDSAMYFCASRHERGGATYEQYFGPGTRLTVT.